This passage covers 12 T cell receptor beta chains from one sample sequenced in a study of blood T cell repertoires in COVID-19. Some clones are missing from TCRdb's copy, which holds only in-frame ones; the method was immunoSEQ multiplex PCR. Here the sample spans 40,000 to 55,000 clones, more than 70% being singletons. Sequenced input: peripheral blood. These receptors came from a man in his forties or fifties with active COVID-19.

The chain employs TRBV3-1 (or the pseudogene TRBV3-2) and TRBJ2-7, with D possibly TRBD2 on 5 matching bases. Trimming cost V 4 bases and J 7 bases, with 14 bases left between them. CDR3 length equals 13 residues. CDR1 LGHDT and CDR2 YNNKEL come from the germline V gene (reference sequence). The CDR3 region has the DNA TGTGCCAGCAGCCTTCGTAACCCGGGAGAGCAGTACTTC. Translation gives CASSLRNPGEQYF.

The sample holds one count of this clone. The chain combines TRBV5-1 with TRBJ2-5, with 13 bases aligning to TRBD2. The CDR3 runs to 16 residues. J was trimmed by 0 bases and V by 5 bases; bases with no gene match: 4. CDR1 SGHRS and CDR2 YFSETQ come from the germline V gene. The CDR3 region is CASSRTSGGDQETQYF. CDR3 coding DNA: TGCGCCAGCAGTCGGACTAGCGGGGGCGACCAAGAGACCCAGTACTTC. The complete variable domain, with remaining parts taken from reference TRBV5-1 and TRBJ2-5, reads KAGVTQTPRYLIKTRGQQVTLSCSPISGHRSVSWYQQTPGQGLQFLFEYFSETQRNKGNFPGRFSGRQFSNSRSEMNVSTLELGDSALYLCASSRTSGGDQETQYFGPGTRLLVL.

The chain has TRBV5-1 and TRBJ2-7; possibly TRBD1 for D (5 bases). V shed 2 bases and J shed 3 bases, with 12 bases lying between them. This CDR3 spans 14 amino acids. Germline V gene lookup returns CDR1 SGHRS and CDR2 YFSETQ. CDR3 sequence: CASSFYSDSYEQYF. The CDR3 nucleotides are TGCGCCAGCAGCTTTTACTCCGACAGCTACGAGCAGTACTTC. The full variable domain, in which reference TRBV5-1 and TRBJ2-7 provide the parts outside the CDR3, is KAGVTQTPRYLIKTRGQQVTLSCSPISGHRSVSWYQQTPGQGLQFLFEYFSETQRNKGNFPGRFSGRQFSNSRSEMNVSTLELGDSALYLCASSFYSDSYEQYFGPGTRLTVT.

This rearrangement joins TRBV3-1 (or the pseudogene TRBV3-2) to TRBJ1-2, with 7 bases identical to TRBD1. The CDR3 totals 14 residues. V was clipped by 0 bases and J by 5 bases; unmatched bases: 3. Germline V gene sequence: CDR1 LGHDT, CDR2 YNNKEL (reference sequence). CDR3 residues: CASSQDRDSYGYTF. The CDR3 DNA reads TGTGCCAGCAGCCAAGACCGGGACAGTTATGGCTACACCTTC.

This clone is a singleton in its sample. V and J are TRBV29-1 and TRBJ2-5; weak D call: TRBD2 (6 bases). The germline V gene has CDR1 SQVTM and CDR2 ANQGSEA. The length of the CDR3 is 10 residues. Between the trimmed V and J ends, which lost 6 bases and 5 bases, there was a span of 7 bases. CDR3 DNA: TGCAGCGTACGGGGGGAGACCCAGTACTTC. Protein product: CSVRGETQYF.

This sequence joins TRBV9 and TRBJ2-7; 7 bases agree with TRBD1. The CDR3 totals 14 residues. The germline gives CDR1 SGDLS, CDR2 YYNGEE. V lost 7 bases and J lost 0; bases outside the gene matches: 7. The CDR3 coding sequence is TGTGCCAGCGCCCGACAGGGCCACTCCTACGAGCAGTACTTC. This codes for CASARQGHSYEQYF.

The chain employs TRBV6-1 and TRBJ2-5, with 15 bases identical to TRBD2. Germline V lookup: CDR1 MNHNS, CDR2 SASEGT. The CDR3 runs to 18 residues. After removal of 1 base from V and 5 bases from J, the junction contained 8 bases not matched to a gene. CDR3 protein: CASSEGAEGLAGGETQYF. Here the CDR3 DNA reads TGTGCCAGCAGTGAAGGGGCGGAGGGACTAGCGGGAGGCGAGACCCAGTACTTC.

The CDR3 nucleotides are TGTGCCAGCAGAGATCCGACAGGGAAGGGGAATCAGCCCCAGCATTTT. Encoded protein: CASRDPTGKGNQPQHF. The chain employs TRBV2 and TRBJ1-5; 7 bases align to TRBD1. The germline CDR1 and CDR2 sequences are SNHLY and FYNNEI. Trimming cost V 6 bases and J 4 bases; bases outside gene matches: 12. CDR3 size: 16 residues.

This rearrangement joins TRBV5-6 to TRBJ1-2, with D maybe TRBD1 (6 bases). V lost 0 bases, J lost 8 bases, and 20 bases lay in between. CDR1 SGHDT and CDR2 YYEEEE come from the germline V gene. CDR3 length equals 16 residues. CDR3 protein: CASSLEGSGQSIGYTF. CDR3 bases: TGTGCCAGCAGCTTGGAGGGTTCTGGACAGTCTATCGGCTACACCTTC.

The CDR3 sequence: CASSPPLRTSGGPKAKNIQYF. CDR3 coding DNA: TGTGCCAGCTCACCACCCCTAAGGACTAGCGGGGGTCCTAAAGCCAAAAACATTCAGTACTTC. The J gene is TRBJ2-4, the V gene TRBV18; 13 bases are a match to TRBD2. J was trimmed by 0 bases and V by 0 bases; bases with no gene match: 11. The CDR3 runs 21 residues. Germline lookup yields CDR1 KGHSH and CDR2 LQKENI. The full variable domain, rest sourced from reference TRBV18 and TRBJ2-4, is NAGVMQNPRHLVRRRGQEARLRCSPMKGHSHVYWYRQLPEEGLKFMVYLQKENIIDESGMPKERFSAEFPKEGPSILRIQQVVRGDSAAYFCASSPPLRTSGGPKAKNIQYFGAGTRLSVL.

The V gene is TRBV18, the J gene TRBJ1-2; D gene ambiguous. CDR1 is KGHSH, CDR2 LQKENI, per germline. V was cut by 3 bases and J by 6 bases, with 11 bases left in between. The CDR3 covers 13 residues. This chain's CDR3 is CASSPPGGDGYTF. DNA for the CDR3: TGTGCCAGCTCACCCCCGGGAGGCGATGGCTACACCTTC.

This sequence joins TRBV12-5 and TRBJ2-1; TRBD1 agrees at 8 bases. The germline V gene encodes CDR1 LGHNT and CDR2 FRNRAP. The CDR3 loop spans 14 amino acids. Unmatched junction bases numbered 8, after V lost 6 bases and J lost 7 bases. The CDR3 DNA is TGTGCTAGTGGCCTGAGGACAGGGCGGAATGAGCAGTTCTTC. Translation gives CASGLRTGRNEQFF.